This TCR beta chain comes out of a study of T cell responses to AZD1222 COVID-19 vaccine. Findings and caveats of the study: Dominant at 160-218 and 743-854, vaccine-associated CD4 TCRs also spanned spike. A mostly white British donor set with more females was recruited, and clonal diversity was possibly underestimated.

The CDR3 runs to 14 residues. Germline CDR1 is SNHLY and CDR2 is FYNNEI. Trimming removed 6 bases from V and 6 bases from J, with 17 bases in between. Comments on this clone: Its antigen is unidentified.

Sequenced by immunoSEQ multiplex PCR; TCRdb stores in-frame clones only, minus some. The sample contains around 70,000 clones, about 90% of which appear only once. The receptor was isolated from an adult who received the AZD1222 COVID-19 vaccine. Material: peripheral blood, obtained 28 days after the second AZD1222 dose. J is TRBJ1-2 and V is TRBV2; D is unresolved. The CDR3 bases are TGTGCCAGCAGAGACCAGCTCGGCCCCGATGGCTACACCTTC. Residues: CASRDQLGPDGYTF.